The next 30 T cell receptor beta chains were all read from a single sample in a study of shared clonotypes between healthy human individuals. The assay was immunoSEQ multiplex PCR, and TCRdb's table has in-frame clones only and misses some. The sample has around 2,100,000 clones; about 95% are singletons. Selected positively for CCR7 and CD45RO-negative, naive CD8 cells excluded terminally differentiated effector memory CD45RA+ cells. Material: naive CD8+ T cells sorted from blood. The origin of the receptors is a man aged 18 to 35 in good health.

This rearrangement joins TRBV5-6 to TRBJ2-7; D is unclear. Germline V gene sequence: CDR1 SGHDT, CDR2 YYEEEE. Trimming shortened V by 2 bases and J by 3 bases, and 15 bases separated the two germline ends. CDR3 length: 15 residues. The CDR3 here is CASSFFGELLYEQYF. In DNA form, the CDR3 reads TGTGCCAGCAGCTTTTTCGGAGAGCTCCTCTACGAGCAGTACTTC.

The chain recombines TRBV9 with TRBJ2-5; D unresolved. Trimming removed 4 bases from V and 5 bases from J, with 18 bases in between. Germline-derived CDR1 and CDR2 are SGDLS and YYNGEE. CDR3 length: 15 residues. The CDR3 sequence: CASSSRGGRLETQYF. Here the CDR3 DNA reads TGTGCCAGCAGCTCGCGAGGTGGGCGGTTGGAGACCCAGTACTTC.

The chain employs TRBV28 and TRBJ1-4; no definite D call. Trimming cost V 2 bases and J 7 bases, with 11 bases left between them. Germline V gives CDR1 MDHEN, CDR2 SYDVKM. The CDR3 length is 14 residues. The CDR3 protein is CASSLEGLGEKLFF. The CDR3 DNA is TGTGCCAGCAGTTTAGAGGGTTTGGGTGAAAAACTGTTTTTT.

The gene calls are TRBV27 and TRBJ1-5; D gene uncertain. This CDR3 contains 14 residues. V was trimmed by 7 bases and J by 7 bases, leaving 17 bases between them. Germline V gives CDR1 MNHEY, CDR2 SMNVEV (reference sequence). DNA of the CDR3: TGTGCCAGCAACCGGGTGGGTGCAAACCAGCCCCAGCATTTT. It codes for CASNRVGANQPQHF.

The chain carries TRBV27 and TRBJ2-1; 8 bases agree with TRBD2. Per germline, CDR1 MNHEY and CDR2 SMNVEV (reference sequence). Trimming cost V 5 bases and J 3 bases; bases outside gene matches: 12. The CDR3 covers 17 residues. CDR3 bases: TGTGCCAGCAGTCCAACAAGGACGGGAGGGGTCTACAATGAGCAGTTCTTC. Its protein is CASSPTRTGGVYNEQFF.

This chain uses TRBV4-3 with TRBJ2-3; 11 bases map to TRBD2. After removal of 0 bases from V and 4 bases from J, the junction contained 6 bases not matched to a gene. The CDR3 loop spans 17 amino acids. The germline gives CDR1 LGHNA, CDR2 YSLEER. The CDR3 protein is CASSQDQTSGISDTQYF. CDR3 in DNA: TGCGCCAGCAGCCAAGATCAGACTAGCGGGATTTCAGATACGCAGTATTTT.

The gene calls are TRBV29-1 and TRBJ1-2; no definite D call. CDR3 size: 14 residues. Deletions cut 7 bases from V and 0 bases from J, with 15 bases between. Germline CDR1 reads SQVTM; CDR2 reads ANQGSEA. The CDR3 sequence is CSAHLGRTNYGYTF. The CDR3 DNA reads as TGCAGCGCTCACCTCGGCAGGACTAACTATGGCTACACCTTC.

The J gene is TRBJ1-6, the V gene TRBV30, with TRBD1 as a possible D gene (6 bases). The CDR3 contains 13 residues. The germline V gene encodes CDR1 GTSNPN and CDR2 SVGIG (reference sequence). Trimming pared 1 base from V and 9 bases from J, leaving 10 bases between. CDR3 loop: CAWSESGVSPLHF. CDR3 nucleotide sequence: TGTGCCTGGAGTGAATCAGGGGTTTCACCCCTCCACTTT.

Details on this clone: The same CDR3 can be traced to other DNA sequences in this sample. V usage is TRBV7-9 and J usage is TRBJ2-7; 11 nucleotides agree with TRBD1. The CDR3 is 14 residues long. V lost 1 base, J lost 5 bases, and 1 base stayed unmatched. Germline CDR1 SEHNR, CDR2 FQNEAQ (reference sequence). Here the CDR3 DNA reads TGTGCCAGCAGCTTAGGGACAGGGGGCCACGAGCAGTACTTC. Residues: CASSLGTGGHEQYF.

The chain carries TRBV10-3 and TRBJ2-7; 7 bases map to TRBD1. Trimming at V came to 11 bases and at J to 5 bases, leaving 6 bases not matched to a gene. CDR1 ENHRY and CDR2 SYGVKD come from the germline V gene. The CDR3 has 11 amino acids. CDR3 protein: CAGTGENEQYF. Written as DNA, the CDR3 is TGTGCCGGCACAGGGGAGAACGAGCAGTACTTC.

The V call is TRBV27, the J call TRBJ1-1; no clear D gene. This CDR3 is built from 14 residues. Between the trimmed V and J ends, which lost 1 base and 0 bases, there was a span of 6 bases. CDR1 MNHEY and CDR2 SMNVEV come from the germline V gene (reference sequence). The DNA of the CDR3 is TGTGCCAGCAGTTTATGGGGTATGAACACTGAAGCTTTCTTT. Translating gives CASSLWGMNTEAFF.

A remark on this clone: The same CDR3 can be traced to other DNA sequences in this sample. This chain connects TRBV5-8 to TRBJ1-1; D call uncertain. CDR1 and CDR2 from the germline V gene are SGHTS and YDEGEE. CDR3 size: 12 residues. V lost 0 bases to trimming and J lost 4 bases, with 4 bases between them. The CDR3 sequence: CASSLVVTEAFF. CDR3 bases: TGTGCCAGCAGCTTGGTTGTCACTGAAGCTTTCTTT.

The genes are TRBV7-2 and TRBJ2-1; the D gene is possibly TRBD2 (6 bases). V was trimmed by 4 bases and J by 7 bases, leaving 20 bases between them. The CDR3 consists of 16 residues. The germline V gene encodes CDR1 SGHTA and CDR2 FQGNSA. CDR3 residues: CASSWVAEGTGNEQFF. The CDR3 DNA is TGTGCCAGCAGCTGGGTGGCGGAGGGAACGGGTAATGAGCAGTTCTTC.

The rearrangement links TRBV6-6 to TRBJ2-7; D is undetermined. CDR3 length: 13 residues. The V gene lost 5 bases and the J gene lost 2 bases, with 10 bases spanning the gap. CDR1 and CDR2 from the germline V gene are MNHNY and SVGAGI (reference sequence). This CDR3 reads CASSQDLTYEQYF. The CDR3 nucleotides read TGTGCCAGCAGTCAAGATCTTACCTACGAGCAGTACTTC.

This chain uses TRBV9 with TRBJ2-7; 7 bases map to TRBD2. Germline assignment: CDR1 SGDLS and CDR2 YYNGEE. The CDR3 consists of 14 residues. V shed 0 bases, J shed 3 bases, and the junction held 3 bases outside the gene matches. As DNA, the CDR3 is TGTGCCAGCAGCGTAGGATGGGGGGGCTACGAGCAGTACTTC. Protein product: CASSVGWGGYEQYF.

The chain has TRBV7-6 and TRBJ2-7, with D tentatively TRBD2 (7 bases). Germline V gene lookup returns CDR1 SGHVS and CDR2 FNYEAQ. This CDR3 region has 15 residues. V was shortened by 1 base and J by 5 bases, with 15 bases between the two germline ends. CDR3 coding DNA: TGTGCCAGCAGCTTAGGGGGGCAGGGAGGGAACGAGCAGTACTTC. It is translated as CASSLGGQGGNEQYF.

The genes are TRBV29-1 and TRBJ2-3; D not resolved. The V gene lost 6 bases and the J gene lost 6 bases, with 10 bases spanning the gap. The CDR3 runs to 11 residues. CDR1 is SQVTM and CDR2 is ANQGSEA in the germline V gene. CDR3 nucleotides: TGCAGCGTCTTTTCCGGGGATACGCAGTATTTT. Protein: CSVFSGDTQYF.

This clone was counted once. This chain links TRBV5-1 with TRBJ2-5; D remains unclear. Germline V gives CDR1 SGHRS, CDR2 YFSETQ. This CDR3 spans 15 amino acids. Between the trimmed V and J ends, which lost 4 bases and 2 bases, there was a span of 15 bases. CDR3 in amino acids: CASSPSDRIQETQYF. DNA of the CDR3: TGCGCCAGCAGCCCTTCCGACCGCATTCAAGAGACCCAGTACTTC. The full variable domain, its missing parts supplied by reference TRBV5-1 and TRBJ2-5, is KAGVTQTPRYLIKTRGQQVTLSCSPISGHRSVSWYQQTPGQGLQFLFEYFSETQRNKGNFPGRFSGRQFSNSRSEMNVSTLELGDSALYLCASSPSDRIQETQYFGPGTRLLVL.

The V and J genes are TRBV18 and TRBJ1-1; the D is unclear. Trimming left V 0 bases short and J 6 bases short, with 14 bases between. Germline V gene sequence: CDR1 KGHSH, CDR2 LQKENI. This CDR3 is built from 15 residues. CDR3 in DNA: TGTGCCAGCTCACCACCGGTGACGTGGTCGTCTGAAGCTTTCTTT. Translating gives CASSPPVTWSSEAFF.

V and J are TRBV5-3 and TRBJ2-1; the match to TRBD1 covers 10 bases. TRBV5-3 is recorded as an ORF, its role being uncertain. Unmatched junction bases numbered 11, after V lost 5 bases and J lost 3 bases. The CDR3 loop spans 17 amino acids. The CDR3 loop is CARRFPTGTGDYNEQFF. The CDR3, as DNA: TGTGCCAGAAGATTCCCCACCGGGACAGGGGACTACAATGAGCAGTTCTTC.

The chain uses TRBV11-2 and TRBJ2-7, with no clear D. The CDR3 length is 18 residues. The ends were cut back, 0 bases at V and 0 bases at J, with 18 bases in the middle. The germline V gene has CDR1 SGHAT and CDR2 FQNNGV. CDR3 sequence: CASSLDELTPSPSYEQYF. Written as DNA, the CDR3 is TGTGCCAGCAGCTTAGATGAATTGACTCCATCACCCTCCTACGAGCAGTACTTC.

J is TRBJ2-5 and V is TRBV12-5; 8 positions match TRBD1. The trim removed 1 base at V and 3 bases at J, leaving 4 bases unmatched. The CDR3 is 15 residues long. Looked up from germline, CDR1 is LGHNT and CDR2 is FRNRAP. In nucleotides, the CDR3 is TGTGCTAGTGGTTTGGACCTGACAGGGGAAGAGACCCAGTACTTC. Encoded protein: CASGLDLTGEETQYF.

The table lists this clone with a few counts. The CDR3 is CAISGAEGLGTEAFF. The CDR3 DNA reads TGTGCCATCAGTGGCGCTGAGGGGCTTGGCACTGAAGCTTTCTTT. The J gene is TRBJ1-1, the V gene TRBV10-3, with D tentatively TRBD1 (5 bases). Germline V CDR1 and CDR2: ENHRY, SYGVKD. V lost 4 bases and J lost 4, with 16 bases in between. The CDR3 spans 15 residues.

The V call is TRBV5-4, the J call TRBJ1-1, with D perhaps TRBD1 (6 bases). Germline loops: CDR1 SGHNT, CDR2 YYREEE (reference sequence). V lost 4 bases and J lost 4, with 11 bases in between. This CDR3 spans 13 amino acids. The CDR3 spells CASSPLDSTEAFF. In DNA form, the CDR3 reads TGTGCCAGCAGCCCGCTGGACAGCACTGAAGCTTTCTTT.

For the CDR3, the DNA is TGTGCCAGCAGTTACAGTCGACTCTACGAGCAGTACTTC. It is translated as CASSYSRLYEQYF. This chain uses TRBV2 with TRBJ2-7, with D unclear. CDR1 and CDR2 from the germline V gene are SNHLY and FYNNEI. The CDR3 spans 13 residues. V lost 5 bases and J 3 bases, leaving 11 bases between the germline ends. The full variable domain, its missing parts supplied by reference TRBV2 and TRBJ2-7, is EPEVTQTPSHQVTQMGQEVILRCVPISNHLYFYWYRQILGQKVEFLVSFYNNEISEKSEIFDDQFSVERPDGSNFTLKIRSTKLEDSAMYFCASSYSRLYEQYFGPGTRLTVT.

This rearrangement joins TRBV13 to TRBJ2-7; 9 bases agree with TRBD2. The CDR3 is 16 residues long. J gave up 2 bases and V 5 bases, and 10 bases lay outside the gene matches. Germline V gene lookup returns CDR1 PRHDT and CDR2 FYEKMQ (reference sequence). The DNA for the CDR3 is TGTGCCAGCAGCGCCCGCTCTAGCGGGAAAACCTACGAGCAGTACTTC. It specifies CASSARSSGKTYEQYF.

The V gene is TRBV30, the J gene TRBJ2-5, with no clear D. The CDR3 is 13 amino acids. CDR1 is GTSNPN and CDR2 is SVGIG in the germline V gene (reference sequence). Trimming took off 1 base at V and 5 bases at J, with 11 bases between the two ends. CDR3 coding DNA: TGTGCCTGGAGTGCAACTACGCTGGAGACCCAGTACTTC. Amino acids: CAWSATTLETQYF.

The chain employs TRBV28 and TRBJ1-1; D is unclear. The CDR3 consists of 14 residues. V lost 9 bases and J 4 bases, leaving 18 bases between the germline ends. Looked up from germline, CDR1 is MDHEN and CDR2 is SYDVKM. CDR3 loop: CASDTAREGTEAFF. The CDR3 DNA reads TGTGCCAGTGACACCGCCCGCGAGGGCACTGAAGCTTTCTTT.

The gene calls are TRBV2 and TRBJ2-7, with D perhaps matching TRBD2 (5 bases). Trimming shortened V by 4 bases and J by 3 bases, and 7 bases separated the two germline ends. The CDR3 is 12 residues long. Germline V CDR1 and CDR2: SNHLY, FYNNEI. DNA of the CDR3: TGTGCCAGCAGTGTCGGAGGCTACGAGCAGTACTTC. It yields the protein CASSVGGYEQYF.

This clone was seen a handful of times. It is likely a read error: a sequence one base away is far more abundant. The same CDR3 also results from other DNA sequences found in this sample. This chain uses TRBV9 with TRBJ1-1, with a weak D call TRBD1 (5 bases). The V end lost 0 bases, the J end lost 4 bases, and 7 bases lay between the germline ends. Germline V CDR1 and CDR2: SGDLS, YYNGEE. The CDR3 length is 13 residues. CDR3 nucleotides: TGTGCCAGCAGCGTAGGGGGGACCACTGAAGCTTTCTTT. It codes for CASSVGGTTEAFF. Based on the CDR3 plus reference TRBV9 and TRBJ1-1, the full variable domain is DSGVTQTPKHLITATGQRVTLRCSPRSGDLSVYWYQQSLDQGLQFLIQYYNGEERAKGNILERFSAQQFPDLHSELNLSSLELGDSALYFCASSVGGTTEAFFGQGTRLTVV.